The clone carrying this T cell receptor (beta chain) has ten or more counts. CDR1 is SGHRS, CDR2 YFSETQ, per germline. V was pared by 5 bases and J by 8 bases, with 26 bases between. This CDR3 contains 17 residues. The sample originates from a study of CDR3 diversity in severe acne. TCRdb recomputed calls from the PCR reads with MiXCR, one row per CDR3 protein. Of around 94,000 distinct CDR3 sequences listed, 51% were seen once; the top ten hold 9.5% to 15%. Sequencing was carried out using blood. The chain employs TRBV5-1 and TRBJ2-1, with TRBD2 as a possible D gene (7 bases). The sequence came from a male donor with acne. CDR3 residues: CASSLGHGLGSRDEQFF. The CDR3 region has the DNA TGCGCCAGCAGTCTGGGACACGGACTAGGCTCTAGAGATGAGCAGTTCTTC.